Shown below are 21 T cell receptor beta chains from a single sample sequenced in a study of T cell changes during pregnancy in multiple sclerosis. The repertoire was sequenced with immunoSEQ multiplex PCR; TCRdb's copy has only in-frame clones and lacks some. The sample contains approximately 88,000 clones, around 94% of which appear only once. The material sequenced was peripheral blood, taken in the third trimester of pregnancy. The receptors shown here come from a female donor with multiple sclerosis, enrolled in a pregnancy study.

The chain carries TRBV4-1 and TRBJ2-3; tentatively, D is TRBD2 (6 bases). The V gene lost 4 bases and the J gene lost 3 bases, with 14 bases spanning the gap. Germline V gene data show CDR1 as MGHRA and CDR2 as YSYEKL. The CDR3 has 15 amino acids. In DNA, the CDR3 is TGCGCCAGCAGCCTACTAGCATCAGAAACAGATACGCAGTATTTT. Translating gives CASSLLASETDTQYF.

The V and J genes are TRBV19 and TRBJ1-5; 8 bases are shared with TRBD1. The CDR3 is made up of 15 amino acids. Germline V gives CDR1 LNHDA, CDR2 SQIVND (reference sequence). After removal of 3 bases from V and 7 bases from J, the junction contained 8 bases not matched to a gene. CDR3 loop: CASSISTGGLQPQHF. Written as DNA, the CDR3 is TGTGCCAGTAGTATCTCCACAGGGGGGTTACAGCCCCAGCATTTT.

The rearrangement links TRBV7-6 to TRBJ1-4; 7 nucleotides line up with TRBD1. The V gene end was trimmed by 5 bases and the J gene end by 10 bases; junction bases not matched to a gene: 7. Germline CDR1 and CDR2: SGHVS and FNYEAQ. This CDR3 comprises 13 residues. CDR3 protein: CASSPQNRGKLFF. The CDR3, as DNA: TGTGCCAGCAGCCCCCAAAACAGGGGAAAACTGTTTTTT.

V and J are TRBV7-9 and TRBJ2-1, with 14 bases matching TRBD2. V dropped 4 bases and J dropped 10; count of bases not matched to a gene: 3. The germline CDR1 and CDR2 sequences are SEHNR and FQNEAQ (reference sequence). The CDR3 is 14 residues long. The CDR3 DNA sequence: TGTGCCAGCAGCTCGGGACTAGCGGGAGTCGAGCAGTTCTTC. This sequence encodes CASSSGLAGVEQFF.

This clone appeared a single time. The rearrangement uses TRBV28 and TRBJ2-6, with D unresolved. The germline V gene has CDR1 MDHEN and CDR2 SYDVKM. Trimming removed 3 bases at V and 2 bases at J, with 11 bases between. The CDR3 is 16 amino acids. The CDR3 loop reads CASSFPARAGANVLTF. CDR3 nucleotides: TGTGCCAGCAGTTTCCCTGCGCGAGCTGGGGCCAACGTCCTGACTTTC.

The CDR3 here is CASSYRADEAFF. DNA for the CDR3: TGTGCCAGCAGCTACAGGGCGGATGAAGCTTTCTTT. The chain carries TRBV9 and TRBJ1-1; D may be TRBD1 (6 bases). V dropped 4 bases and J dropped 7 bases, with 11 bases sitting between them. The germline V gene has CDR1 SGDLS and CDR2 YYNGEE. The CDR3 is 12 residues long.

This chain uses TRBV6-1 with TRBJ2-7; D not resolved. V was pared by 2 bases and J by 2 bases, with 13 bases between. This CDR3 has 15 residues. CDR1 and CDR2 from the germline V gene are MNHNS and SASEGT. In DNA form, the CDR3 reads TGTGCCAGCAGTGAATTTGGCAGGCGACCCTACGAGCAGTACTTC. Its protein is CASSEFGRRPYEQYF.

This rearrangement joins TRBV10-1 to TRBJ2-4; maybe TRBD2 (5 bases). This CDR3 has 15 residues. The germline gives CDR1 WNHNN, CDR2 SYGVQD (reference sequence). V shed 0 bases and J shed 8 bases, with 14 bases lying between them. The CDR3 loop reads CASSESGSVDDIQYF. DNA for the CDR3: TGCGCCAGCAGTGAGTCAGGTAGCGTTGACGACATTCAGTACTTC.

The V and J genes are TRBV4-1 and TRBJ2-3; maybe TRBD2 (5 bases). The germline V gene encodes CDR1 MGHRA and CDR2 YSYEKL. The CDR3 runs to 15 residues. V was shortened by 1 base and J by 0 bases, with 8 bases between the two germline ends. This CDR3 is CASSQVGLSTDTQYF. The CDR3 nucleotides read TGCGCCAGCAGCCAAGTTGGACTCAGCACAGATACGCAGTATTTT.

This chain uses TRBV29-1 with TRBJ2-1; 9 bases line up with TRBD2. Germline lookup yields CDR1 SQVTM and CDR2 ANQGSEA. V lost 6 bases to trimming and J lost 5 bases; unmatched junction nucleotides: 8. CDR3 length: 14 amino acids. CDR3 sequence: CSVAGLAMNNEQFF. As DNA, the CDR3 is TGCAGCGTAGCGGGACTAGCCATGAACAATGAGCAGTTCTTC.

This sequence joins TRBV29-1 and TRBJ2-7; 9 bases align to TRBD1. V shed 4 bases, J shed 0 bases, and the junction held 7 bases outside the gene matches. Germline V gene lookup returns CDR1 SQVTM and CDR2 ANQGSEA. There are 15 residues in the CDR3. The CDR3 loop is CSVAAGTGSSYEQYF. CDR3 DNA sequence: TGCAGCGTTGCTGCCGGGACAGGGAGCTCCTACGAGCAGTACTTC.

This sequence joins TRBV15 and TRBJ2-1; D is perhaps TRBD2 (6 bases). The germline V gene has CDR1 LNHNV and CDR2 YYDKDF (reference sequence). The CDR3 has 14 amino acids. Trimming took 0 bases from V and 9 from J, leaving 12 bases between them. CDR3 bases: TGTGCCACCAGCAGAGATTTCGGGGGTACTGAGCAGTTCTTC. Amino acid sequence: CATSRDFGGTEQFF.

This clone showed up just a few times. This chain joins TRBV7-9 and TRBJ1-2; tentative D call: TRBD1 (5 bases). Trimming removed 1 base from V and 12 bases from J, with 12 bases in between. CDR1 and CDR2 (germline): SEHNR, FQNEAQ (reference sequence). CDR3 length: 12 residues. CDR3 DNA sequence: TGTGCCAGCAGCTTAGGGGACTCCGGTCACACCTTC. It specifies CASSLGDSGHTF.

V and J are TRBV10-3 and TRBJ1-2; 10 positions agree with TRBD1. Germline V CDR1 and CDR2: ENHRY, SYGVKD. The CDR3 is 13 residues long. V shed 11 bases and J 6 bases; nucleotides not matched to a gene: 9. CDR3 in DNA: TGTGCCGCTCACGGGACAGGGGCGGATGGCTACACCTTC. It is translated as CAAHGTGADGYTF.

This clone was counted a single time. V usage is TRBV5-1 and J usage is TRBJ2-1; D remains unclear. The V gene's germline CDR1 is SGHRS and CDR2 YFSETQ. Trimming cost V 7 bases and J 1 base, with 12 bases left between them. The CDR3 sequence is 14 residues long. CDR3: CASRVVLSYNEQFF. In DNA form, the CDR3 reads TGCGCCAGCCGGGTCGTTTTGTCCTACAATGAGCAGTTCTTC.

This sequence joins TRBV6-5 and TRBJ2-1, with 8 nucleotides matching TRBD1. Germline trimming cut 6 bases from V and 5 bases from J; bases unmatched to any gene: 9. The CDR3 covers 15 residues. The germline gives CDR1 MNHEY, CDR2 SVGAGI. CDR3 residues: CASSSPGTGHNEQFF. The DNA for the CDR3 is TGTGCCAGCAGCTCCCCGGGGACAGGTCACAATGAGCAGTTCTTC.

The chain uses TRBV19 and TRBJ1-5; D is unresolved. CDR3 length: 17 residues. The V end lost 3 bases, the J end lost 7 bases, and 22 bases lay between the germline ends. In germline, CDR1 is LNHDA, CDR2 SQIVND (reference sequence). The CDR3 DNA reads TGTGCCAGTAGTATTAGTCCCCCCACACTTATGGGCCAGCCCCAGCATTTT. Translation: CASSISPPTLMGQPQHF.

The rearrangement joins TRBV9 to TRBJ2-7, with 11 bases fitting TRBD2. This CDR3 is 15 amino acids long. J was trimmed by 2 bases and V by 4 bases; bases with no gene match: 5. Per the germline V gene, CDR1 is SGDLS and CDR2 is YYNGEE. This CDR3 reads CASSPLAGGAYEQYF. The DNA of the CDR3 is TGTGCCAGCAGCCCCCTAGCGGGAGGTGCCTACGAGCAGTACTTC.

The chain links TRBV7-3 to TRBJ2-1; 12 positions agree with TRBD2. Germline CDR1 and CDR2: SGHTA and FQGTGA. The CDR3 is 15 residues long. The trim removed 4 bases at V and 10 bases at J, leaving 8 bases unmatched. The CDR3 spells CASSSRLAGVSEQFF. The CDR3 DNA reads as TGTGCCAGCAGCTCCAGACTAGCGGGAGTGAGCGAGCAGTTCTTC. The full variable domain, with the rest looked up from reference TRBV7-3 and TRBJ2-1, is GAGVSQTPSNKVTEKGKYVELRCDPISGHTALYWYRQSLGQGPEFLIYFQGTGAADDSGLPNDRFFAVRPEGSVSTLKIQRTERGDSAVYLCASSSRLAGVSEQFFGPGTRLTVL.

A few counts support this clone. The chain links TRBV6-1 to TRBJ2-7; the match to TRBD2 covers 9 bases. After removal of 1 base from V and 3 bases from J, the junction contained 4 bases not matched to a gene. Germline CDR1 is MNHNS and CDR2 is SASEGT. The CDR3 is 15 residues long. The CDR3 is CASSEEDSGSYEQYF. In nucleotides, the CDR3 is TGTGCCAGCAGTGAAGAGGATAGCGGGAGCTACGAGCAGTACTTC.

J is TRBJ2-3 and V is TRBV20-1; 7 positions agree with TRBD1. V shed 6 bases and J 10 bases; nucleotides not matched to a gene: 4. This CDR3 comprises 10 residues. Germline CDR1 reads DFQATT; CDR2 reads SNEGSKA (reference sequence). The CDR3 nucleotides are TGCAGTGCCGAAGGACAGGCGCAGTATTTT. Translation: CSAEGQAQYF.